The 20 T cell receptor beta chains below were found in one sample sequenced in a study of cytomegalovirus exposure and HLA in healthy donors. Primers for the PCR totalled 60 Vbeta and 13 Jbeta. Profiling relied on immunoSEQ multiplex PCR, and the TCRdb table lists in-frame clones only, not all of them. This table holds some 56,000 clones. Sample: PBMCs. The source of these receptors is a woman aged 25 to 39 in good health and CMV-seropositive.

The rearrangement joins TRBV5-1 to TRBJ2-2; 9 nucleotides align to TRBD1. The germline CDR1 and CDR2 sequences are SGHRS and YFSETQ. V lost 7 bases, J lost 6 bases, and 19 bases stayed unmatched. The CDR3 extends over 18 amino acids. The CDR3 loop is CASSSSRDREFGAGELFF. CDR3 bases: TGCGCCAGCTCCTCCAGCCGGGACAGGGAGTTTGGAGCCGGGGAGCTGTTTTTT.

The chain links TRBV15 to TRBJ1-1; 7 positions match TRBD1. After removal of 3 bases from V and 4 bases from J, the junction contained 5 bases not matched to a gene. The CDR3 extends over 14 amino acids. Per germline, CDR1 LNHNV and CDR2 YYDKDF (reference sequence). This CDR3 is CATSRGKGATEAFF. The CDR3 DNA reads as TGTGCCACCAGCAGGGGGAAGGGGGCCACTGAAGCTTTCTTT. Complete variable domain (other parts from reference TRBV15 and TRBJ1-1): DAMVIQNPRYQVTQFGKPVTLSCSQTLNHNVMYWYQQKSSQAPKLLFHYYDKDFNNEADTPDNFQSRRPNTSFCFLDIRSPGLGDTAMYLCATSRGKGATEAFFGQGTRLTVV.

This chain links TRBV18 with TRBJ2-6; D is possibly TRBD2 (5 bases). Germline V gives CDR1 KGHSH, CDR2 LQKENI. V lost 8 bases to trimming and J lost 4 bases, with 18 bases between them. CDR3 length: 16 residues. CDR3 in amino acids: CASAQRGRTGANVLTF. For the CDR3, the DNA is TGTGCCAGCGCACAACGAGGGCGAACCGGGGCCAACGTCCTGACTTTC.

The genes are TRBV13 and TRBJ2-1; D gene ambiguous. Trimming cost V 0 bases and J 6 bases, with 3 bases left between them. Germline CDR1 PRHDT, CDR2 FYEKMQ (reference sequence). CDR3 length equals 12 residues. The CDR3 here is CASSLGLNEQFF. CDR3 DNA: TGTGCCAGCAGCTTAGGTCTCAATGAGCAGTTCTTC.

A word on this clone: The same CDR3 also results from other DNA sequences found in this sample. The chain couples TRBV30 to TRBJ2-6; D is unresolved. Between the trimmed V and J ends, which lost 0 bases and 2 bases, there was a span of 8 bases. The germline V gene encodes CDR1 GTSNPN and CDR2 SVGIG (reference sequence). This CDR3 spans 15 amino acids. The CDR3 region is CAWSVPRTGANVLTF. The DNA for the CDR3 is TGTGCCTGGAGTGTACCGCGAACTGGGGCCAACGTCCTGACTTTC. Looking up the rest from reference TRBV30 and TRBJ2-6 gives the full variable domain: SQTIHQWPATLVQPVGSPLSLECTVEGTSNPNLYWYRQAAGRGLQLLFYSVGIGQISSEVPQNLSASRPQDRQFILSSKKLLLSDSGFYLCAWSVPRTGANVLTFGAGSRLTVL.

The gene calls are TRBV29-1 and TRBJ2-1, with TRBD2 matching over 11 bases. V shed 5 bases, J shed 10 bases, and the junction held 7 bases outside the gene matches. This CDR3 region has 13 residues. CDR1 is SQVTM, CDR2 ANQGSEA, per germline. CDR3 loop: CSVSGTSGREQFF. CDR3 DNA sequence: TGCAGCGTTTCCGGGACTAGCGGAAGAGAGCAGTTCTTC.

V and J are TRBV6-6 and TRBJ2-1; D is uncertain. The V gene lost 5 bases and the J gene lost 10 bases, with 12 bases spanning the gap. The germline V gene encodes CDR1 MNHNY and CDR2 SVGAGI (reference sequence). The CDR3 is made up of 12 amino acids. CDR3 DNA sequence: TGTGCCAGCAGTAAAGCGAATGGGGAGCAGTTCTTC. This gives the protein CASSKANGEQFF.

This chain's CDR3 is CASSLPGSGNTIYF. In DNA form, the CDR3 reads TGTGCCAGCAGCTTGCCGGGCTCTGGAAACACCATATATTTT. This rearrangement joins TRBV5-6 to TRBJ1-3; D not resolved. The CDR3 covers 14 residues. The germline CDR1 and CDR2 sequences are SGHDT and YYEEEE. Trimming stripped 1 base from V and 0 bases from J, with 5 bases between.

The chain couples TRBV30 to TRBJ2-7; possibly TRBD2 for D (6 bases). Germline V CDR1 and CDR2: GTSNPN, SVGIG (reference sequence). The V and J ends lost 5 bases and 3 bases respectively, with 17 bases between them. The CDR3 spans 14 residues. The CDR3 loop is CAWASGLPDYEQYF. In nucleotides, the CDR3 is TGTGCCTGGGCCTCGGGACTGCCCGACTACGAGCAGTACTTC.

The V and J genes are TRBV2 and TRBJ2-5; the match to TRBD1 covers 7 bases. From germline, CDR1 is SNHLY and CDR2 FYNNEI. The CDR3 extends over 13 amino acids. Trimming at V came to 6 bases and at J to 2 bases, leaving 3 bases not matched to a gene. The CDR3 coding sequence is TGTGCCAGCAGGGGACAGCTACAAGAGACCCAGTACTTC. Protein sequence: CASRGQLQETQYF.

V usage is TRBV30 and J usage is TRBJ2-7, with TRBD2 matching over 7 bases. The CDR3 is 14 residues long. Germline-derived CDR1 and CDR2 are GTSNPN and SVGIG (reference sequence). The V segment lost 4 bases and the J segment 2 bases; nucleotides outside the gene matches: 8. CDR3 DNA: TGTGCCTGGAACGGGAGGTATTATCCCTACGAGCAGTACTTC. Translating it yields CAWNGRYYPYEQYF.

The chain has TRBV14 and TRBJ1-2; 9 bases match TRBD1. CDR1 is SGHDN, CDR2 FVKESK, per germline. This CDR3 has 14 amino acids. V was clipped by 4 bases and J by 4 bases; unmatched bases: 4. The CDR3 nucleotides are TGTGCCAGCAGCCTGGGACAGGGTGGCTATGGCTACACCTTC. Protein sequence: CASSLGQGGYGYTF. The variable domain in full, with the rest retrieved from reference TRBV14 and TRBJ1-2, is EAGVTQFPSHSVIEKGQTVTLRCDPISGHDNLYWYRRVMGKEIKFLLHFVKESKQDESGMPNNRFLAERTGGTYSTLKVQPAELEDSGVYFCASSLGQGGYGYTFGSGTRLTVV.

V and J are TRBV19 and TRBJ2-3, with TRBD2 matching over 7 bases. Trimming took 1 base from V and 2 from J; bases not matched to a gene: 3. Looked up from germline, CDR1 is LNHDA and CDR2 is SQIVND (reference sequence). The CDR3 has 15 residues. The CDR3 reads CASSIAGGFTDTQYF. The CDR3 bases are TGTGCCAGTAGTATAGCGGGAGGTTTCACAGATACGCAGTATTTT. Variable domain in full (rest from reference TRBV19 and TRBJ2-3): DGGITQSPKYLFRKEGQNVTLSCEQNLNHDAMYWYRQDPGQGLRLIYYSQIVNDFQKGDIAEGYSVSREKKESFPLTVTSAQKNPTAFYLCASSIAGGFTDTQYFGPGTRLTVL.

A word on this clone: This CDR3 is also generated by other DNA sequences in the sample. This chain uses TRBV6-6 with TRBJ1-6, with D unresolved. V dropped 0 bases and J dropped 5 bases, with 11 bases sitting between them. The CDR3 extends over 16 amino acids. Per the germline V gene, CDR1 is MNHNY and CDR2 is SVGAGI (reference sequence). The CDR3 bases are TGTGCCAGCAGTTACTCGAGCGGGCTGGATAATTCACCCCTCCACTTT. Its protein is CASSYSSGLDNSPLHF.

The chain employs TRBV19 and TRBJ1-6, with TRBD1 as a possible D gene (5 bases). Trimming removed 3 bases from V and 15 bases from J, with 12 bases in between. CDR3 size: 12 residues. Germline V gene data show CDR1 as LNHDA and CDR2 as SQIVND (reference sequence). The CDR3 here is CASSIREGVLHF. In DNA, the CDR3 is TGTGCCAGTAGTATTAGAGAAGGGGTCCTCCACTTT.

The V and J genes are TRBV30 and TRBJ1-2; 8 nucleotides match TRBD1. Germline CDR1 GTSNPN, CDR2 SVGIG (reference sequence). The CDR3 loop spans 12 amino acids. The V and J ends lost 5 bases and 4 bases, in that order; junction bases with no gene match: 3. Written as DNA, the CDR3 is TGTGCCTGGCAGGGGGCCGGCTATGGCTACACCTTC. Protein: CAWQGAGYGYTF.

V gene TRBV4-1 combines with J gene TRBJ2-1; 10 bases agree with TRBD2. CDR1 and CDR2 from the germline V gene are MGHRA and YSYEKL. The J segment lost 7 bases and the V segment lost 0 bases, leaving 9 bases of the junction unmatched. This CDR3 region has 17 residues. The DNA of the CDR3 is TGCGCCAGCAGCCAAGACGTAGCGGGAGGTACTAGTAATGAGCAGTTCTTC. Its translation is CASSQDVAGGTSNEQFF.

The chain carries TRBV30 and TRBJ1-5; 8 bases map to TRBD1. Germline lookup yields CDR1 GTSNPN and CDR2 SVGIG (reference sequence). Losses at the gene ends were 1 base for V and 5 bases for J; bases not matched to a gene: 7. The CDR3 extends over 15 amino acids. This CDR3 is CAWSEGQVVDQPQHF. The CDR3 DNA is TGTGCCTGGAGTGAGGGACAGGTGGTTGATCAGCCCCAGCATTTT.

CDR3 coding DNA: TGTGCCAGCAGCTTGGAGGACTACTTCACGATGGCAGATACGCAGTATTTT. The encoded protein is CASSLEDYFTMADTQYF. The rearrangement joins TRBV5-6 to TRBJ2-3; possible D gene TRBD2, 6 bases. Germline V CDR1 and CDR2: SGHDT, YYEEEE. Trimming stripped 0 bases from V and 4 bases from J, with 18 bases between. This CDR3 is built from 17 residues.

CDR3 DNA sequence: TGTGCCAGCAGCCCAGGGACTTCCCACAATGAGCAGTTCTTC. Translation gives CASSPGTSHNEQFF. The chain employs TRBV7-9 and TRBJ2-1; possible D gene TRBD2, 6 bases. This CDR3 contains 14 residues. Trimming removed 5 bases from V and 5 bases from J, with 13 bases in between. The germline V gene encodes CDR1 SEHNR and CDR2 FQNEAQ (reference sequence).